What follows are 2 T cell receptor beta chains derived from one specimen sequenced in a study of shared clonotypes between healthy human individuals. Clones were read by immunoSEQ multiplex PCR, and TCRdb kept only the in-frame ones, dropping some. The sample yields some 490,000 clones, about 85% seen once. What was sequenced was PBMCs. The receptors derive from a woman between 35 and 50 years old in good health. Some clones in this sample may be carry-over from other donors' samples.

The chain links TRBV28 to TRBJ2-7; TRBD1 matches 7 bases. V trimming: 6 bases; J trimming: 0 bases; junction bases outside the gene matches: 11. The CDR3 sequence is 16 residues long. Germline lookup yields CDR1 MDHEN and CDR2 SYDVKM. The CDR3 DNA reads TGTGCCAGCAGCGACCTTCCGGGACAGAGCTCCTACGAGCAGTACTTC. It codes for CASSDLPGQSSYEQYF.

The chain links TRBV18 to TRBJ2-1, with D possibly being TRBD1 or TRBD2 (5 bases each). The germline V and J ends were trimmed by 6 bases and 5 bases, with 11 bases remaining between them. CDR3 length: 13 amino acids. Germline CDR1 reads KGHSH; CDR2 reads LQKENI. The CDR3 nucleotides are TGTGCCAGCTCCCAGGGACGCGACAATGAGCAGTTCTTC. Translated: CASSQGRDNEQFF.